This TCR beta chain is from a study of blood T cell repertoires in COVID-19. Study-wide background: Collection of acute and convalescent COVID-19 samples took place in the United States, Italy and Spain. PBMCs, B-cell-depleted T cells, or T cells provided the cDNA or gDNA that made up the material.

Per the study methods: Amplification of reference gene primers provided the estimated nucleated cell counts. This table comes from immunoSEQ multiplex PCR, and its TCRdb copy is limited to in-frame clones, with some not included. V and J calls and clone size are given by that table; D and trimming were obtained from the DNA. This table has about 250,000 clones, 88% appearing once. Per the germline V gene, CDR1 is SNHLY and CDR2 is FYNNEI. V gave up 7 bases and J gave up 5 bases; unmatched junction bases: 7. CDR3 length: 14 residues. V usage is TRBV2 and J usage is TRBJ2-5, with 10 bases that match TRBD1. The source material was peripheral blood. The sequence was collected from a man older than 75 with acute or convalescent COVID-19. The CDR3 here is CASTPDRGDETQYF. CDR3 in DNA: TGTGCCAGCACCCCGGACAGGGGGGATGAGACCCAGTACTTC.